This TCR beta chain was observed in a study of shared clonotypes between healthy human individuals. Findings of the study overall: Naive subsets typically showed greater estimated richness than memory subsets. The four-donor shared clonotypes exceeded non-shared clonotypes in generation probability, with non-shared ones scoring lower.

A remark on this clone: Its antigen is unknown.

Naive CD8 populations comprised CD45RO-negative cells positively selected for CCR7, excluding terminally differentiated effector memory CD45RA+ cells. Running of the assay took place at deep level. Every immunoSEQ plate was one replicate of a subset's evenly spread DNA. Method: immunoSEQ multiplex PCR; TCRdb's copy keeps in-frame clones and lacks some. The table lists about 2.1 million clones, 90% to 95% of them singletons. CDR3 size: 15 residues. The ends were cut back, 1 base at V and 0 bases at J, with 9 bases in the middle. Per germline, CDR1 SGHVS and CDR2 FQNEAQ. Sequenced input: naive CD8+ T cells from PBMCs. The V call is TRBV7-8, the J call TRBJ1-1; D remains ambiguous. The TCR sequence derives from a young man in good health. Some clones in this sample may be carry-over from other donors' samples. Here the CDR3 DNA reads TGTGCCAGCAGCTTAGGGTGGGCTTTGAACACTGAAGCTTTCTTT. As protein: CASSLGWALNTEAFF.